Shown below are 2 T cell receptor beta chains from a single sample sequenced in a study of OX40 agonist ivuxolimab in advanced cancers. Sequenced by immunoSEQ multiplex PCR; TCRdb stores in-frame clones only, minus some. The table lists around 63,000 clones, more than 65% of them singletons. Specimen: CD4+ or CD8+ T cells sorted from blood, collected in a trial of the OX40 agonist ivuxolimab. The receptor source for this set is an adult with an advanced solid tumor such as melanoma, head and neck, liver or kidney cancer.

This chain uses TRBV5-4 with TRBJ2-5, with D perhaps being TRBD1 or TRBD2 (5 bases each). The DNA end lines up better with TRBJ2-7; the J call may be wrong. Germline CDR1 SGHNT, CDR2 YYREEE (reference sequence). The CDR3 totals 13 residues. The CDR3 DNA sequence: TGTGCCAGCAGCTTCCAGGGACGGGACGAGCAGTACTTC. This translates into CASSFQGRDEQYF.

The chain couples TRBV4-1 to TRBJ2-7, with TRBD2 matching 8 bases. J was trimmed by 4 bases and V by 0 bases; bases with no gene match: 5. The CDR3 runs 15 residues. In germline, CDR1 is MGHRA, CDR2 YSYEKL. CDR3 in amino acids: CASSQENRGGYEQYV. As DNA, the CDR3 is TGCGCCAGCAGCCAAGAAAACCGGGGGGGGTACGAGCAGTACGTC.